A selection of T cell receptor beta chains follows, all from one sample in a study of Ad26.COV2.S vaccination and SARS-CoV-2 variants. Sequencing was performed with immunoSEQ multiplex PCR; in TCRdb, only in-frame clones are kept and a portion is missing. The table has roughly 320,000 clones, just over 85% seen once. The material sequenced was peripheral blood, taken in a trial of Ad26.COV2.S vaccine versus placebo. Every receptor here comes from a person aged 18-65 years who received the Ad26.COV2.S COVID-19 vaccine or a placebo. Each CDR3 is given with its conserved first and last residue. The order of the fields is J gene, V gene, clone size, D gene, CDR3 protein, CDR3 DNA. D genes are given only for firm matches. Size tells how often a clone was seen (once, few, many) or the class of an expanded clone, and some rows leave it out.

j_call: TRBJ2-1
v_call: TRBV19
clone_size: NA
d_call: TRBD2
cdr3_aa: CASSIRLGRGETYNEQFF
cdr3_nt: TGTGCCAGTAGTATCCGTCTGGGGCGGGGGGAAACCTACAATGAGCAGTTCTTC

j_call: TRBJ1-2
v_call: TRBV6-5
clone_size: NA
d_call: NA
cdr3_aa: CASSSRRTVDYGYTF
cdr3_nt: TGTGCCAGCAGTTCCCGTAGGACCGTCGACTATGGCTACACCTTC

j_call: TRBJ2-2
v_call: TRBV18
clone_size: NA
d_call: NA
cdr3_aa: CASSPLSTGNTGELFF
cdr3_nt: TGTGCCAGCTCACCGCTTTCGACAGGGAACACCGGGGAGCTGTTTTTT

j_call: TRBJ2-7
v_call: TRBV19
clone_size: NA
d_call: NA
cdr3_aa: CASSIDMTSYEQYF
cdr3_nt: TGTGCCAGTAGTATTGATATGACCTCCTACGAGCAGTACTTC

j_call: TRBJ2-5
v_call: TRBV4-2
clone_size: once
d_call: NA
cdr3_aa: CASSLELQGGDKQETQYF
cdr3_nt: TGTGCCAGCAGCCTAGAACTACAGGGAGGAGATAAACAAGAGACCCAGTACTTC

j_call: TRBJ1-5
v_call: TRBV6-5
clone_size: NA
d_call: TRBD1
cdr3_aa: CASRGTVKRQPQHF
cdr3_nt: TGTGCCAGCAGAGGGACAGTAAAGAGGCAGCCCCAGCATTTT

j_call: TRBJ2-1
v_call: TRBV6-1
clone_size: NA
d_call: NA
cdr3_aa: CASSGFLRQAYNEQFF
cdr3_nt: TGTGCCAGCAGTGGGTTTTTGCGTCAGGCCTACAATGAGCAGTTCTTC

j_call: TRBJ1-4
v_call: TRBV27
clone_size: once
d_call: NA
cdr3_aa: CASSLRARVNEKLFF
cdr3_nt: TGTGCCAGCAGTTTAAGGGCCAGGGTTAATGAAAAACTGTTTTTT

j_call: TRBJ1-5
v_call: TRBV18
clone_size: NA
d_call: TRBD1
cdr3_aa: CASSPGRGPNQPQHF
cdr3_nt: TGTGCCAGCTCACCGGGCAGGGGGCCCAATCAGCCCCAGCATTTT

j_call: TRBJ2-5
v_call: TRBV15
clone_size: NA
d_call: NA
cdr3_aa: CATSPHEIPYQETQYF
cdr3_nt: TGTGCCACCAGCCCTCATGAAATACCGTACCAAGAGACCCAGTACTTC

j_call: TRBJ1-1
v_call: TRBV10-2
clone_size: NA
d_call: NA
cdr3_aa: CASTGVNTEAFF
cdr3_nt: TGCGCCAGCACGGGAGTTAACACTGAAGCTTTCTTT

j_call: TRBJ2-1
v_call: TRBV7-8
clone_size: once
d_call: NA
cdr3_aa: CASITRLQSNEQFF
cdr3_nt: TGTGCCAGCATTACTCGCCTACAGAGCAATGAGCAGTTCTTC

j_call: TRBJ1-1
v_call: TRBV3-1/TRBV3-2
clone_size: NA
d_call: NA
cdr3_aa: CASSPQTLNTEAFF
cdr3_nt: TGTGCCAGCAGCCCCCAGACTTTGAACACTGAAGCTTTCTTT

j_call: TRBJ1-1
v_call: TRBV5-1
clone_size: NA
d_call: NA
cdr3_aa: CASSYRADSKVNTEAFF
cdr3_nt: TGCGCCAGCAGCTACCGAGCAGACTCGAAGGTGAACACTGAAGCTTTCTTT

j_call: TRBJ1-5
v_call: TRBV6-2/TRBV6-3
clone_size: NA
d_call: NA
cdr3_aa: CASSYSGRGGQQPQHF
cdr3_nt: TGTGCCAGCAGTTACTCTGGCAGGGGAGGACAGCAGCCCCAGCATTTT

j_call: TRBJ1-2
v_call: TRBV5-8
clone_size: NA
d_call: TRBD1
cdr3_aa: CASSYTSQGINYGYTF
cdr3_nt: TGTGCCAGCAGCTATACTTCACAGGGGATCAACTATGGCTACACCTTC

j_call: TRBJ2-7
v_call: TRBV9
clone_size: NA
d_call: NA
cdr3_aa: CASSARDTGTYEQYF
cdr3_nt: TGTGCCAGCAGCGCCCGGGACACGGGGACCTACGAGCAGTACTTC

j_call: TRBJ1-5
v_call: TRBV12-3/TRBV12-4
clone_size: NA
d_call: NA
cdr3_aa: CASSSRGNQPQHF
cdr3_nt: TGTGCCAGCAGTTCCAGGGGTAATCAGCCCCAGCATTTT

j_call: TRBJ2-5
v_call: TRBV10-3
clone_size: NA
d_call: TRBD2
cdr3_aa: CAISEGLAGGKETQYF
cdr3_nt: TGTGCCATCAGTGAGGGACTAGCGGGGGGGAAGGAGACCCAGTACTTC

j_call: TRBJ2-5
v_call: TRBV7-2
clone_size: NA
d_call: TRBD2
cdr3_aa: CASSASRGGETQYF
cdr3_nt: TGTGCCAGCAGCGCGTCCCGGGGGGGTGAGACCCAGTACTTC

j_call: TRBJ2-6
v_call: TRBV7-3
clone_size: many
d_call: NA
cdr3_aa: CASSLLGSSSGANVLTF
cdr3_nt: TGTGCCAGCAGCTTACTGGGATCTAGTTCCGGGGCCAACGTCCTGACTTTC

j_call: TRBJ2-2
v_call: TRBV5-8
clone_size: NA
d_call: TRBD1
cdr3_aa: CASSQGQIHTGELFF
cdr3_nt: TGTGCCAGCAGCCAGGGACAGATACACACCGGGGAGCTGTTTTTT

j_call: TRBJ1-2
v_call: TRBV6-5
clone_size: once
d_call: TRBD1
cdr3_aa: CASSYSDRGAYGYTF
cdr3_nt: TGTGCCAGCAGTTACTCGGACAGGGGGGCCTATGGCTACACCTTC

j_call: TRBJ2-5
v_call: TRBV5-4
clone_size: NA
d_call: NA
cdr3_aa: CASSRGVMTGVTQETQYF
cdr3_nt: TGTGCCAGCAGCCGAGGGGTTATGACGGGGGTGACCCAAGAGACCCAGTACTTC

j_call: TRBJ1-5
v_call: TRBV7-8
clone_size: once
d_call: NA
cdr3_aa: CASSLADRSNQPQHF
cdr3_nt: TGTGCCAGCAGCTTGGCGGACAGAAGCAATCAGCCCCAGCATTTT

j_call: TRBJ2-1
v_call: TRBV11-3
clone_size: NA
d_call: TRBD2
cdr3_aa: CASSSGLAGEYNEQFF
cdr3_nt: TGTGCCAGCAGCTCTGGACTAGCGGGGGAGTACAATGAGCAGTTCTTC

j_call: TRBJ2-5
v_call: TRBV5-4
clone_size: few
d_call: TRBD2
cdr3_aa: CASSLALAGGTETQYF
cdr3_nt: TGTGCCAGCAGCTTGGCCCTAGCGGGGGGGACCGAGACCCAGTACTTC

j_call: TRBJ2-2
v_call: TRBV30
clone_size: NA
d_call: NA
cdr3_aa: CAWSLNPFYTGELFF
cdr3_nt: TGTGCCTGGAGTTTAAACCCCTTTTACACCGGGGAGCTGTTTTTT

j_call: TRBJ1-2
v_call: TRBV5-6
clone_size: NA
d_call: TRBD1
cdr3_aa: CASSSRDRAIYGYTF
cdr3_nt: TGTGCCAGCAGCTCTCGGGACAGGGCTATCTATGGCTACACCTTC

j_call: TRBJ1-2
v_call: TRBV5-1
clone_size: NA
d_call: NA
cdr3_aa: CASSPDSVNYGYTF
cdr3_nt: TGCGCCAGCAGCCCGGACAGCGTCAACTATGGCTACACCTTC

j_call: TRBJ1-2
v_call: TRBV12-2
clone_size: NA
d_call: NA
cdr3_aa: CASRLDRKGRDGYGYTF
cdr3_nt: TGTGCAAGTCGCTTAGACAGGAAGGGTAGGGATGGATATGGCTACACCTTC

j_call: TRBJ2-2
v_call: TRBV7-9
clone_size: NA
d_call: NA
cdr3_aa: CASSLWDNTGELFF
cdr3_nt: TGTGCCAGCAGCTTATGGGATAACACCGGGGAGCTGTTTTTT

j_call: TRBJ1-2
v_call: TRBV3-1/TRBV3-2
clone_size: NA
d_call: TRBD1
cdr3_aa: CASSTGTANYGYTF
cdr3_nt: TGTGCCAGCAGCACCGGGACAGCGAACTATGGCTACACCTTC

j_call: TRBJ2-7
v_call: TRBV7-8
clone_size: NA
d_call: TRBD1
cdr3_aa: CASSLTGGVYEQYF
cdr3_nt: TGTGCCAGCAGCTTGACAGGGGGCGTCTACGAGCAGTACTTC

j_call: TRBJ2-5
v_call: TRBV5-6
clone_size: NA
d_call: NA
cdr3_aa: CASSAPDPRETQYF
cdr3_nt: TGTGCCAGCAGCGCCCCGGACCCCCGGGAGACCCAGTACTTC

j_call: TRBJ2-2
v_call: TRBV7-2
clone_size: NA
d_call: TRBD2
cdr3_aa: CASSPRLAGYTGELFF
cdr3_nt: TGTGCCAGCAGCCCGAGACTAGCGGGGTACACCGGGGAGCTGTTTTTT

j_call: TRBJ2-1
v_call: TRBV15
clone_size: NA
d_call: NA
cdr3_aa: CATSRDSGGQFF
cdr3_nt: TGTGCCACCAGCAGAGATTCTGGGGGGCAGTTCTTC

j_call: TRBJ1-6
v_call: TRBV7-3
clone_size: NA
d_call: NA
cdr3_aa: CASSLTFNSPLHF
cdr3_nt: TGTGCCAGCAGCTTAACATTTAATTCACCCCTCCACTTT

j_call: TRBJ1-3
v_call: TRBV11-2
clone_size: NA
d_call: NA
cdr3_aa: CASSLDRVGNTIYF
cdr3_nt: TGTGCCAGCAGCTTAGACAGGGTTGGAAACACCATATATTTT

j_call: TRBJ2-1
v_call: TRBV11-2
clone_size: NA
d_call: NA
cdr3_aa: CASSLLSLRDSYNEQFF
cdr3_nt: TGTGCCAGCAGCTTACTATCCCTCCGGGACTCCTACAATGAGCAGTTCTTC

j_call: TRBJ2-7
v_call: TRBV7-9
clone_size: NA
d_call: NA
cdr3_aa: CASSLGQVYEQYF
cdr3_nt: TGTGCCAGCAGCTTAGGACAGGTTTACGAGCAGTACTTC

j_call: TRBJ2-7
v_call: TRBV5-1
clone_size: once
d_call: NA
cdr3_aa: CASSFLGTNGPAAEQYF
cdr3_nt: TGCGCCAGCAGCTTTCTCGGGACAAACGGACCGGCCGCCGAGCAGTACTTC

j_call: TRBJ2-2
v_call: TRBV7-2
clone_size: NA
d_call: NA
cdr3_aa: CASSVVGGGRNTGELFF
cdr3_nt: TGTGCCAGCAGCGTCGTAGGAGGGGGGCGGAACACCGGGGAGCTGTTTTTT

j_call: TRBJ2-1
v_call: TRBV7-6
clone_size: NA
d_call: NA
cdr3_aa: CASSLSTDNEQFF
cdr3_nt: TGTGCCAGCAGCCTCTCAACGGACAATGAGCAGTTCTTC

j_call: TRBJ1-6
v_call: TRBV30
clone_size: NA
d_call: NA
cdr3_aa: CAWIGARADGSPLHF
cdr3_nt: TGTGCCTGGATCGGGGCCAGGGCCGACGGTTCACCCCTCCACTTT

j_call: TRBJ2-4
v_call: TRBV2
clone_size: NA
d_call: NA
cdr3_aa: CASSDSPKNIQYF
cdr3_nt: TGTGCCAGCAGTGACAGCCCGAAAAACATTCAGTACTTC

j_call: TRBJ1-3
v_call: TRBV2
clone_size: NA
d_call: NA
cdr3_aa: CASSEQSNTIYF
cdr3_nt: TGTGCCAGCAGTGAACAGAGTAACACCATATATTTT

j_call: TRBJ1-2
v_call: TRBV29-1
clone_size: once
d_call: TRBD1
cdr3_aa: CSAYFQGGANYGYTF
cdr3_nt: TGCAGCGCCTATTTTCAGGGGGGAGCTAACTATGGCTACACCTTC

j_call: TRBJ1-2
v_call: TRBV2
clone_size: NA
d_call: TRBD1
cdr3_aa: CASSLDRGSYGYTF
cdr3_nt: TGTGCCAGCAGTCTTGACAGGGGAAGCTATGGCTACACCTTC

j_call: TRBJ2-1
v_call: TRBV11-2
clone_size: once
d_call: TRBD2
cdr3_aa: CASSFLAGGFNEQFF
cdr3_nt: TGTGCCAGCAGCTTCCTAGCGGGGGGTTTTAATGAGCAGTTCTTC

j_call: TRBJ2-7
v_call: TRBV10-3
clone_size: NA
d_call: NA
cdr3_aa: CAISEPGVRGGSGEQYF
cdr3_nt: TGTGCCATCAGTGAGCCCGGTGTTAGGGGTGGCTCGGGGGAGCAGTACTTC

j_call: TRBJ2-6
v_call: TRBV4-3
clone_size: NA
d_call: NA
cdr3_aa: CASSQEGSGANVLTF
cdr3_nt: TGCGCCAGCAGCCAGGAAGGCTCTGGGGCCAACGTCCTGACTTTC

j_call: TRBJ2-5
v_call: TRBV18
clone_size: NA
d_call: NA
cdr3_aa: CASSPNGQETQYF
cdr3_nt: TGTGCCAGCTCACCAAATGGGCAAGAGACCCAGTACTTC

j_call: TRBJ2-2
v_call: TRBV2
clone_size: NA
d_call: TRBD1
cdr3_aa: CASRGQGATGELFF
cdr3_nt: TGTGCCAGCAGAGGGCAGGGGGCAACCGGGGAGCTGTTTTTT

j_call: TRBJ1-2
v_call: TRBV5-4
clone_size: NA
d_call: TRBD1
cdr3_aa: CASSFGQGVDYGYTF
cdr3_nt: TGTGCCAGCAGCTTTGGACAGGGGGTGGACTATGGCTACACCTTC

j_call: TRBJ1-4
v_call: TRBV5-6
clone_size: NA
d_call: NA
cdr3_aa: CASSALAGLNEKLFF
cdr3_nt: TGTGCCAGCAGTGCTCTGGCAGGGCTGAATGAAAAACTGTTTTTT

j_call: TRBJ2-5
v_call: TRBV18
clone_size: NA
d_call: TRBD1
cdr3_aa: CASSPPVYRGTNQETQYF
cdr3_nt: TGTGCCAGCTCACCACCCGTGTACAGGGGAACAAACCAAGAGACCCAGTACTTC

j_call: TRBJ2-2
v_call: TRBV10-3
clone_size: NA
d_call: NA
cdr3_aa: CAIRDPGPNTGELFF
cdr3_nt: TGTGCCATCAGAGACCCGGGACCCAACACCGGGGAGCTGTTTTTT

j_call: TRBJ1-5
v_call: TRBV19
clone_size: few
d_call: TRBD1
cdr3_aa: CASSISGGLQSAQHF
cdr3_nt: TGTGCCAGTAGTATCTCAGGGGGTCTTCAATCAGCCCAGCATTTT

j_call: TRBJ2-2
v_call: TRBV18
clone_size: NA
d_call: NA
cdr3_aa: CASFLTHSDHGELFF
cdr3_nt: TGTGCCAGCTTCCTGACCCACTCCGACCACGGGGAGCTGTTTTTT